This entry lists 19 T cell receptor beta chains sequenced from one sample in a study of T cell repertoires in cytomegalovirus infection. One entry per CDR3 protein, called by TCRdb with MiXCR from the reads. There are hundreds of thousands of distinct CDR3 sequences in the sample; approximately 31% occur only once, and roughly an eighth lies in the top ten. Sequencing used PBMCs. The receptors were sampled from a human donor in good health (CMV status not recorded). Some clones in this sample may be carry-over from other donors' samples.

The CDR3 DNA is TGTGCCAGCAGTTTTGGAGGGGGGAGCAATCAGCCCCAGCATTTT. Protein product: CASSFGGGSNQPQHF. The gene calls are TRBV27 and TRBJ1-5; D possibly corresponds to TRBD1 (6 bases). V was pared by 3 bases and J by 1 base, with 10 bases between. CDR1 and CDR2 from the germline V gene are MNHEY and SMNVEV (reference sequence). The length of the CDR3 is 15 residues.

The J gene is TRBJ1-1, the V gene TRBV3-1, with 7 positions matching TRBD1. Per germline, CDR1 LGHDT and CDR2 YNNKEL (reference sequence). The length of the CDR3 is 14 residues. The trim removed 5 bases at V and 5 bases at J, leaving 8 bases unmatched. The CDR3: CASSLRQGRTEAFF. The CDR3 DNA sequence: TGTGCCAGCAGCTTACGACAGGGTCGAACTGAAGCTTTCTTT.

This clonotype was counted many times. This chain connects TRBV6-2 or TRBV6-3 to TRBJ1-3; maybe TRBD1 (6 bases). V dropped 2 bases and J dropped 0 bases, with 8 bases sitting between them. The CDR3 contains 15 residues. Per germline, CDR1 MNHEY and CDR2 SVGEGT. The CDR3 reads CASSYGQSSGNTIYF. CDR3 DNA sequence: TGTGCCAGCAGTTACGGACAGAGCTCTGGAAACACCATATATTTT.

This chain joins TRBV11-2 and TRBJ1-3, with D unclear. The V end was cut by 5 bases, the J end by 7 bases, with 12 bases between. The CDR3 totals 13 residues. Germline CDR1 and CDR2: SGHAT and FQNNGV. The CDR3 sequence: CASSRTLQNTIYF. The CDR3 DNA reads TGTGCCAGCAGCCGAACCCTCCAGAACACCATATATTTT.

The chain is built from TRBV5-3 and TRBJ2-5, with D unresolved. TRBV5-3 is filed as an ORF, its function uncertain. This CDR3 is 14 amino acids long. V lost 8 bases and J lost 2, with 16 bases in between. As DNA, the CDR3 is TGTGCCAGCAGTCTCCGGGCGGTACAAGAGACCCAGTACTTC. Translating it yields CASSLRAVQETQYF.

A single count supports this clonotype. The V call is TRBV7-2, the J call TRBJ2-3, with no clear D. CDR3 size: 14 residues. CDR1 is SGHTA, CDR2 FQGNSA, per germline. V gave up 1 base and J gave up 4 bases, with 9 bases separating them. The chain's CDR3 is CASSLGLRPDTQYF. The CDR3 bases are TGTGCCAGCAGCTTAGGGCTCCGCCCAGATACGCAGTATTTT.

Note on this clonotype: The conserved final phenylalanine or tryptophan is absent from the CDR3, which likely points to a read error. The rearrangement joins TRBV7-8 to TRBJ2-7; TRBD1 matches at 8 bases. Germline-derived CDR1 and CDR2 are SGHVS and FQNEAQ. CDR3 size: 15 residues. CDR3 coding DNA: TGTTCCAGCAGCCTTCGGACAGGGCAGTCCTACGAGCAGTACTTA. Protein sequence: CSSSLRTGQSYEQYL.

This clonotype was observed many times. This chain's CDR3 is CASSQDEGDSAYEQYF. CDR3 nucleotides: TGTGCCAGCAGCCAAGATGAGGGGGACAGCGCCTACGAGCAGTACTTC. The chain is built from TRBV4-2 and TRBJ2-7, with 7 bases matching TRBD1. Germline V CDR1 and CDR2: LGHNA, YNFKEQ. The CDR3 is 16 residues long. V was clipped by 0 bases and J by 2 bases; unmatched bases: 7.

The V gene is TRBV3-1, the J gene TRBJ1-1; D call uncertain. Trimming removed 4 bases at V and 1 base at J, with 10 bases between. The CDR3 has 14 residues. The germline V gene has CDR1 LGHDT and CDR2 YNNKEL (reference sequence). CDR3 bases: TGTGCCAGCAGCCCGCCTCGACAGAACACTGAAGCTTTCTTT. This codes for CASSPPRQNTEAFF.

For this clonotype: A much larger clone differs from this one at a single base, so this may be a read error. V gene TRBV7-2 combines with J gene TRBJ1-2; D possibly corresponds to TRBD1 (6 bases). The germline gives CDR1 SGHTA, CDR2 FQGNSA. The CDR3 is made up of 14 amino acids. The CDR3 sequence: CASSTTGREYVYTF. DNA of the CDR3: TGTGCCAGCAGCACAACAGGGCGGGAGTATGTCTACACCTTC.

The CDR3 is CACLWGTEAFF. The CDR3 DNA reads as TGTGCCTGTTTATGGGGGACTGAAGCTTTCTTT. This rearrangement joins TRBV6-1 to TRBJ1-1, with a tentative D call TRBD1 (5 bases). Trimming took off 11 bases at V and 5 bases at J, with 12 bases between the two ends. Germline V gives CDR1 MNHNS, CDR2 SASEGT. The CDR3 covers 11 residues.

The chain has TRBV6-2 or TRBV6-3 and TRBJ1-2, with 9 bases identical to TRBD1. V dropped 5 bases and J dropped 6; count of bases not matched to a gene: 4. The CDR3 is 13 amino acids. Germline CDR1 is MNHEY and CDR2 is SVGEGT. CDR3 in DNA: TGTGCCAGCAGTGAACAGGGGGCGCATGGCTACACCTTC. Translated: CASSEQGAHGYTF.

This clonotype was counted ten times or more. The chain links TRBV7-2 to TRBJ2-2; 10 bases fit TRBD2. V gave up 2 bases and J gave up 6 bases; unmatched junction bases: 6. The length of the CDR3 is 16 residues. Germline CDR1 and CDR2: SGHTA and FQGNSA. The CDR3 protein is CASSLLSGGAAGELFF. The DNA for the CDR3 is TGTGCCAGCAGCTTACTGAGCGGGGGGGCCGCCGGGGAGCTGTTTTTT.

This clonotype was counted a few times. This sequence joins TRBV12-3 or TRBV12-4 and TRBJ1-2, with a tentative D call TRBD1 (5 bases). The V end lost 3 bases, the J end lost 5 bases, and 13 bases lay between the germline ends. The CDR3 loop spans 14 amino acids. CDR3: CASSFGQGWYGYTF. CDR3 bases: TGTGCCAGCAGTTTCGGTCAGGGCTGGTATGGCTACACCTTC.

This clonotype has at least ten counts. CDR3: CASSWGGGGNTGELFF. The CDR3 coding sequence is TGTGCCAGCAGCTGGGGAGGGGGCGGTAACACCGGGGAGCTGTTTTTT. The rearrangement uses TRBV7-2 and TRBJ2-2; perhaps D is TRBD1 or TRBD2 (7 bases each). The CDR3 totals 16 residues. Trimming took off 4 bases at V and 2 bases at J, with 14 bases between the two ends. Germline V gene sequence: CDR1 SGHTA, CDR2 FQGNSA.

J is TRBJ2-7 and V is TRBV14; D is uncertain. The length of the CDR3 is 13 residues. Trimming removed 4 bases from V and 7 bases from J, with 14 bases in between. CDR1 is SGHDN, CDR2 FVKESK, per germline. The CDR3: CASSPQAFVEQYF. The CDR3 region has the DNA TGTGCCAGCAGCCCTCAGGCCTTTGTGGAGCAGTACTTC.

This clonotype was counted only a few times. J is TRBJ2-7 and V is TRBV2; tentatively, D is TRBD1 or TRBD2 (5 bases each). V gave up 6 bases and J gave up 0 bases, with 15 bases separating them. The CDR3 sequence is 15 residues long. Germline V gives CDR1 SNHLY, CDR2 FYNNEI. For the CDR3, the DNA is TGTGCCAGCAGGGGACCTCATGAAAGCTCCTACGAGCAGTACTTC. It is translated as CASRGPHESSYEQYF.

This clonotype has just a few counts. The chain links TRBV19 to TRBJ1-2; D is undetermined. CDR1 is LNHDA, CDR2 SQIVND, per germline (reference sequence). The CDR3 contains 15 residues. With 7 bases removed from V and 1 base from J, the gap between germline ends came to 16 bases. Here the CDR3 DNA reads TGTGCCAGTAACGTTGACAAGGCTTTTAACTATGGCTACACCTTC. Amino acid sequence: CASNVDKAFNYGYTF.

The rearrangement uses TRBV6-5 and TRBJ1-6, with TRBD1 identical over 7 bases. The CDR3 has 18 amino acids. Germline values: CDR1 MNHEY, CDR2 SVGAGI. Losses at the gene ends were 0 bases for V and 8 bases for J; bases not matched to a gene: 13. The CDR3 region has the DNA TGTGCCAGCAGTTACTCGACTGAGGGGGCAGGGGGTGATTCACCCCTCCACTTT. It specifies CASSYSTEGAGGDSPLHF.